These 24 T cell receptor beta chains were sequenced from one sample in a study of cytomegalovirus exposure and HLA in healthy donors. 13 Jbeta primers and 60 Vbeta primers were used for the PCR. Some clones are missing from TCRdb's copy, which holds only in-frame ones; the method was immunoSEQ multiplex PCR. The sample includes about 250,000 clones, roughly 91% seen only once; the top ten take about 1.7%. The sequenced sample was PBMCs. The receptor set was obtained from a girl aged 2 to 9 in good health and CMV-seronegative.

The chain couples TRBV27 to TRBJ1-5; tentative D call: TRBD1 (5 bases). The germline V and J ends were trimmed by 3 bases and 4 bases, with 10 bases remaining between them. The CDR3 extends over 14 amino acids. Germline V CDR1 and CDR2: MNHEY, SMNVEV (reference sequence). CDR3 sequence (DNA): TGTGCCAGCAGTTTGGGCAGGGATAATCAGCCCCAGCATTTT. Its protein is CASSLGRDNQPQHF.

This clone was observed once. The rearrangement uses TRBV27 and TRBJ1-1; TRBD1 matches at 9 bases. The CDR3 extends over 16 amino acids. CDR1 and CDR2 (germline): MNHEY, SMNVEV (reference sequence). V shed 2 bases, J shed 3 bases, and the junction held 7 bases outside the gene matches. CDR3 residues: CASSLRTGQGHTEAFF. CDR3 sequence (DNA): TGTGCCAGCAGTTTAAGGACGGGACAGGGACACACTGAAGCTTTCTTT.

The chain joins TRBV6-5 to TRBJ1-5; 9 bases map to TRBD1. CDR1 is MNHEY and CDR2 is SVGAGI in the germline V gene. J lost 4 bases, V lost 6 bases, and 7 bases had no gene match. CDR3 length: 15 amino acids. As DNA, the CDR3 is TGTGCCAGCAGCCCCGACAGGGGGATTAATCAGCCCCAGCATTTT. Protein product: CASSPDRGINQPQHF.

V and J are TRBV4-1 and TRBJ2-3, with D unresolved. V was trimmed by 8 bases and J by 0 bases, leaving 18 bases between them. The CDR3 loop spans 16 amino acids. CDR1 MGHRA and CDR2 YSYEKL come from the germline V gene. The CDR3 region is CASSPFGLTSTDTQYF. CDR3 in DNA: TGCGCCAGCTCCCCATTCGGGTTGACTAGCACAGATACGCAGTATTTT.

In its sample, this clone was seen once. The rearrangement links TRBV30 to TRBJ1-2; 11 nucleotides match TRBD1. With V trimmed by 1 base and J by 8 bases, 6 bases remained unmatched. Germline assignment: CDR1 GTSNPN and CDR2 SVGIG (reference sequence). The CDR3 has 14 residues. In DNA form, the CDR3 reads TGTGCCTGGAGTGGCGGACAGGGGGCTGGAGGCTACACCTTC. This translates into CAWSGGQGAGGYTF.

The gene calls are TRBV7-9 and TRBJ1-4, with 7 bases lining up with TRBD1. The junction had 6 bases not matched to a gene; V was cut back by 5 bases and J by 3 bases. The CDR3 is 15 amino acids. CDR1 and CDR2 (germline): SEHNR, FQNEAQ (reference sequence). CDR3 residues: CASSPDRVANEKLFF. For the CDR3, the DNA is TGTGCCAGCAGCCCCGACAGGGTTGCTAATGAAAAACTGTTTTTT.

This chain connects TRBV19 to TRBJ2-6, with D maybe TRBD1 (6 bases). The CDR3 is 17 amino acids. The V end lost 3 bases, the J end lost 0 bases, and 12 bases lay between the germline ends. Germline loops: CDR1 LNHDA, CDR2 SQIVND (reference sequence). CDR3 loop: CASSMLQGLSGANVLTF. CDR3 nucleotides: TGTGCCAGTAGTATGCTCCAGGGGCTCTCTGGGGCCAACGTCCTGACTTTC.

This clone was counted a single time. V gene TRBV7-6 combines with J gene TRBJ2-5; 7 nucleotides align to TRBD1. CDR3 size: 14 residues. Trimming cost V 5 bases and J 0 bases; bases outside gene matches: 3. Germline CDR1 is SGHVS and CDR2 is FNYEAQ. The CDR3, as DNA: TGTGCCAGCAGCCAAGGGGGCTACCAAGAGACCCAGTACTTC. Translated: CASSQGGYQETQYF.

The genes are TRBV11-2 and TRBJ2-7; TRBD2 is a possible D gene (6 bases). With 5 bases removed from V and 3 bases from J, the gap between germline ends came to 17 bases. The CDR3 is 15 residues long. Germline V lookup: CDR1 SGHAT, CDR2 FQNNGV. In DNA, the CDR3 is TGTGCCAGCAGCCCGATGGACTCTAGCGTCTACGAGCAGTACTTC. It yields the protein CASSPMDSSVYEQYF.

CDR3 amino acids: CASSYVHLQGNTEAFF. The CDR3 DNA sequence: TGTGCCAGCAGTTACGTCCACTTACAGGGGAACACTGAAGCTTTCTTT. The rearrangement joins TRBV6-5 to TRBJ1-1, with D perhaps matching TRBD1 (6 bases). The CDR3 is 16 residues long. CDR1 is MNHEY, CDR2 SVGAGI, per germline. V lost 2 bases, J lost 1 base, and 14 bases lay in between.

The chain is built from TRBV11-2 and TRBJ2-1; 11 bases line up with TRBD1. The CDR3 runs 18 residues. Germline V gives CDR1 SGHAT, CDR2 FQNNGV. Losses at the gene ends were 5 bases for V and 1 base for J; bases not matched to a gene: 10. The CDR3: CASSRRTGGWRSYNEQFF. The CDR3 nucleotides read TGTGCCAGCAGCCGAAGGACAGGGGGCTGGCGGTCCTACAATGAGCAGTTCTTC.

The V call is TRBV6-6, the J call TRBJ2-3, with TRBD2 matching over 7 bases. The germline V gene has CDR1 MNHNY and CDR2 SVGAGI (reference sequence). CDR3 length: 16 amino acids. Losses at the gene ends were 0 bases for V and 5 bases for J; bases not matched to a gene: 8. CDR3 nucleotide sequence: TGTGCCAGCAGTTACTCGAATGGCGGGGGAAGAGATACGCAGTATTTT. This translates into CASSYSNGGGRDTQYF.

The V call is TRBV7-8, the J call TRBJ1-1; TRBD1 might be the D (5 bases). V was pared by 5 bases and J by 1 base, with 8 bases between. Germline CDR1 reads SGHVS; CDR2 reads FQNEAQ. The length of the CDR3 is 13 residues. The CDR3 protein is CASSRGGNTEAFF. CDR3 in DNA: TGTGCCAGCAGCCGGGGGGGGAACACTGAAGCTTTCTTT.

This clone was observed a handful of times. The genes are TRBV30 and TRBJ1-2; 7 bases line up with TRBD1. Germline loops: CDR1 GTSNPN, CDR2 SVGIG (reference sequence). The J segment lost 7 bases and the V segment lost 4 bases, leaving 3 bases of the junction unmatched. The CDR3 extends over 11 amino acids. The DNA for the CDR3 is TGTGCCTGGAATGGACAGGCTGGCTACACCTTC. Encoded protein: CAWNGQAGYTF.

The chain carries TRBV7-8 and TRBJ2-1; 7 bases map to TRBD2. The length of the CDR3 is 13 residues. In germline, CDR1 is SGHVS, CDR2 FQNEAQ. J lost 6 bases, V lost 8 bases, and 7 bases had no gene match. The CDR3 spells CASGLVLRNEQFF. The CDR3 coding sequence is TGTGCCAGCGGACTAGTGTTGCGCAATGAGCAGTTCTTC.

The chain is built from TRBV15 and TRBJ1-1; a weak D match, TRBD1 (5 bases). Germline values: CDR1 LNHNV, CDR2 YYDKDF (reference sequence). V was clipped by 2 bases and J by 0 bases, with 13 bases between them. This CDR3 comprises 16 residues. The CDR3 DNA is TGTGCCACCAGCAGAAATCCAGGGAAAATGAACACTGAAGCTTTCTTT. Its protein product is CATSRNPGKMNTEAFF. The entire variable domain, with the rest obtained from reference TRBV15 and TRBJ1-1, is as follows: DAMVIQNPRYQVTQFGKPVTLSCSQTLNHNVMYWYQQKSSQAPKLLFHYYDKDFNNEADTPDNFQSRRPNTSFCFLDIRSPGLGDTAMYLCATSRNPGKMNTEAFFGQGTRLTVV.

The chain is built from TRBV20-1 and TRBJ2-5; 7 positions match TRBD2. V was pared by 7 bases and J by 4 bases, with 0 bases of the junction left unmatched. The germline gives CDR1 DFQATT, CDR2 SNEGSKA (reference sequence). The CDR3 is made up of 10 amino acids. In DNA form, the CDR3 reads TGCAGTGGGGGGGGAGAGACCCAGTACTTC. This encodes CSGGGETQYF.

The chain has TRBV10-3 and TRBJ1-6; D is perhaps TRBD1 (6 bases). The germline V gene has CDR1 ENHRY and CDR2 SYGVKD. The germline V and J ends were trimmed by 2 bases and 6 bases, with 8 bases remaining between them. The CDR3 runs 14 residues. For the CDR3, the DNA is TGTGCCATCAGTGAGGGACAGAGTAATTCACCCCTCCACTTT. This sequence encodes CAISEGQSNSPLHF.

The chain couples TRBV19 to TRBJ1-1; a weak D match, TRBD1 (6 bases). V was cut by 6 bases and J by 8 bases, with 16 bases left in between. The germline V gene has CDR1 LNHDA and CDR2 SQIVND (reference sequence). The CDR3 has 13 residues. CDR3 nucleotides: TGTGCCAGTAGCTCCCTCCTTGGGACAGAAGCTTTCTTT. Amino acid sequence: CASSSLLGTEAFF.

CDR3 protein: CAWNLDRGTAFF. As DNA, the CDR3 is TGTGCCTGGAACCTCGACAGGGGAACTGCTTTCTTT. The J gene is TRBJ1-1, the V gene TRBV30, with TRBD1 matching over 8 bases. Germline-derived CDR1 and CDR2 are GTSNPN and SVGIG (reference sequence). This CDR3 spans 12 amino acids. The junction had 9 bases not matched to a gene; V was cut back by 4 bases and J by 11 bases. Together with reference TRBV30 and TRBJ1-1, the CDR3 gives the full variable domain: SQTIHQWPATLVQPVGSPLSLECTVEGTSNPNLYWYRQAAGRGLQLLFYSVGIGQISSEVPQNLSASRPQDRQFILSSKKLLLSDSGFYLCAWNLDRGTAFFGQGTRLTVV.

Here the CDR3 reads CASSRLAVTGELFF. In nucleotides, the CDR3 is TGCGCCAGCAGCCGACTAGCAGTCACCGGGGAGCTGTTTTTT. The chain recombines TRBV5-1 with TRBJ2-2, with 7 bases identical to TRBD2. The CDR3 extends over 14 amino acids. CDR1 SGHRS and CDR2 YFSETQ come from the germline V gene. The ends lost 4 bases at V and 4 bases at J; junction bases unmatched: 4. Full variable domain (missing parts from reference TRBV5-1 and TRBJ2-2): KAGVTQTPRYLIKTRGQQVTLSCSPISGHRSVSWYQQTPGQGLQFLFEYFSETQRNKGNFPGRFSGRQFSNSRSEMNVSTLELGDSALYLCASSRLAVTGELFFGEGSRLTVL.

This chain joins TRBV11-2 and TRBJ2-2, with a tentative D call TRBD1 (6 bases). The V gene's germline CDR1 is SGHAT and CDR2 FQNNGV. Between the trimmed V and J ends, which lost 5 bases and 2 bases, there was a span of 12 bases. The CDR3 contains 15 residues. This CDR3 reads CASSPWDTNTGELFF. The CDR3 DNA follows: TGTGCCAGCAGCCCGTGGGACACCAACACCGGGGAGCTGTTTTTT.

The chain has TRBV7-6 and TRBJ2-3; perhaps TRBD1 as D (6 bases). Germline V gene data show CDR1 as SGHVS and CDR2 as FNYEAQ. V was cut by 2 bases and J by 1 base, with 10 bases left in between. CDR3 length: 15 amino acids. CDR3 sequence reads: CASSLLTGRTDTQYF. The CDR3 DNA follows: TGTGCCAGCAGCTTATTGACAGGCCGCACAGATACGCAGTATTTT.

The rearrangement links TRBV2 to TRBJ2-7; TRBD1 matches 8 bases. Germline lookup yields CDR1 SNHLY and CDR2 FYNNEI. CDR3 length: 13 residues. Trimming took 8 bases from V and 7 from J; bases not matched to a gene: 10. For the CDR3, the DNA is TGTGCCAGCGGTCGGACAGGGTTTCTAGAGCAGTACTTC. This encodes CASGRTGFLEQYF.